What follows are 18 T cell receptor beta chains derived from one specimen sequenced in a study of T cell responses to AZD1222 COVID-19 vaccine. Repertoires were generated with immunoSEQ multiplex PCR, while TCRdb's copy carries only in-frame clones and drops some. The table shows 200,000 or so clones, with 85% to 90% occurring only once. The sequencing used peripheral blood, collected on day 0 of MenACWY control vaccination. These receptors all come from an adult in good health.

The chain is built from TRBV3-1 (or the pseudogene TRBV3-2) and TRBJ2-3; 10 nucleotides match TRBD2. From germline, CDR1 is LGHDT and CDR2 YNNKEL (reference sequence). The CDR3 is 15 residues long. V trimming: 4 bases; J trimming: 1 base; junction bases outside the gene matches: 2. The CDR3 protein is CASSLTSGGTDTQYF. The CDR3 DNA sequence: TGTGCCAGCAGCCTTACTAGCGGGGGCACAGATACGCAGTATTTT.

The gene calls are TRBV5-4 and TRBJ2-6; tentatively, D is TRBD1 (6 bases). CDR3 length: 17 residues. Trimming left V 4 bases short and J 4 bases short, with 18 bases between. The germline CDR1 and CDR2 sequences are SGHNT and YYREEE (reference sequence). The CDR3 DNA reads TGTGCCAGCAGCCCCGGAGGCCAGGGGCGAGGGGCCAACGTCCTGACTTTC. Protein sequence: CASSPGGQGRGANVLTF.

V usage is TRBV4-2 and J usage is TRBJ1-6, with TRBD1 matching 11 bases. Per germline, CDR1 LGHNA and CDR2 YNFKEQ. Trimming took 0 bases from V and 9 from J; bases not matched to a gene: 4. This CDR3 has 16 amino acids. The CDR3: CASSQDPGTGGSPLHF. CDR3 in DNA: TGTGCCAGCAGCCAAGATCCCGGGACAGGGGGTTCACCCCTCCACTTT.

In its sample, this clone was seen once. This sequence joins TRBV12-5 and TRBJ2-7; 8 bases match TRBD1. This CDR3 spans 18 amino acids. CDR1 LGHNT and CDR2 FRNRAP come from the germline V gene. V trimming: 0 bases; J trimming: 0 bases; junction bases outside the gene matches: 10. The CDR3 DNA is TGTGCTAGTGGTTTGGTACCCGACAGGGGACCGTCCTCCTACGAGCAGTACTTC. Residues: CASGLVPDRGPSSYEQYF.

The chain recombines TRBV7-3 with TRBJ2-7, with TRBD1 identical over 7 bases. Germline V gene data show CDR1 as SGHTA and CDR2 as FQGTGA. The V segment lost 5 bases and the J segment 3 bases; nucleotides outside the gene matches: 4. This CDR3 is 13 amino acids long. CDR3: CASSQAGGYEQYF. CDR3 nucleotides: TGTGCCAGCAGCCAAGCAGGGGGCTACGAGCAGTACTTC.

The CDR3 sequence is CASSSSGQGGEQYF. The DNA of the CDR3 is TGCGCCAGCAGCTCATCGGGACAGGGGGGCGAGCAGTACTTC. This rearrangement joins TRBV5-1 to TRBJ2-7, with 11 bases fitting TRBD1. The J segment lost 6 bases and the V segment lost 3 bases, leaving 5 bases of the junction unmatched. The CDR3 is made up of 14 amino acids. The germline V gene encodes CDR1 SGHRS and CDR2 YFSETQ.

The chain joins TRBV5-4 to TRBJ2-4; 9 bases are a match to TRBD2. Germline V gives CDR1 SGHNT, CDR2 YYREEE (reference sequence). Trimming removed 1 base from V and 9 bases from J; junction bases left unmatched: 11. The CDR3 length is 16 residues. CDR3 DNA: TGTGCCAGCAGCTTGAGGCGGGAGGGGGGTTTGATCATTCAGTACTTC. Amino acids: CASSLRREGGLIIQYF.

This rearrangement joins TRBV5-1 to TRBJ1-5; perhaps TRBD1 as D (6 bases). Germline assignment: CDR1 SGHRS and CDR2 YFSETQ. CDR3 length: 15 residues. V lost 0 bases to trimming and J lost 3 bases, with 10 bases between them. This CDR3 is CASSLEGDPNQPQHF. Here the CDR3 DNA reads TGCGCCAGCAGCTTGGAGGGGGACCCCAATCAGCCCCAGCATTTT.

This clone has at least ten counts. This sequence joins TRBV6-5 and TRBJ2-7; tentatively, D is TRBD1 or TRBD2 (6 bases each). V was trimmed by 6 bases and J by 3 bases, leaving 9 bases between them. CDR3 length: 12 residues. Germline assignment: CDR1 MNHEY and CDR2 SVGAGI. In DNA form, the CDR3 reads TGTGCCAGCAGGCGGGACAACTACGAGCAGTACTTC. It codes for CASRRDNYEQYF.

The chain recombines TRBV5-6 with TRBJ2-7, with D possibly matching TRBD1 (6 bases). The CDR3 consists of 15 residues. Trimming shortened V by 4 bases and J by 0 bases, and 14 bases separated the two germline ends. Germline loops: CDR1 SGHDT, CDR2 YYEEEE. The CDR3 bases are TGTGCCAGCAGCCGCCGGACAGTTTTCTCCTACGAGCAGTACTTC. This sequence encodes CASSRRTVFSYEQYF.

V gene TRBV30 combines with J gene TRBJ1-2; TRBD1 is a possible D gene (6 bases). This CDR3 has 15 residues. The germline V gene encodes CDR1 GTSNPN and CDR2 SVGIG (reference sequence). V lost 0 bases and J 2 bases, leaving 13 bases between the germline ends. The CDR3 region is CAWSVDGRGNYGYTF. The DNA of the CDR3 is TGTGCCTGGAGTGTAGATGGCAGGGGAAACTATGGCTACACCTTC.

This rearrangement joins TRBV30 to TRBJ1-6; tentative D call: TRBD1 (5 bases). This CDR3 comprises 15 residues. V lost 0 bases to trimming and J lost 10 bases, with 16 bases between them. Germline V lookup: CDR1 GTSNPN, CDR2 SVGIG (reference sequence). CDR3 amino acids: CAWSVRGRDGSPLHF. In DNA form, the CDR3 reads TGTGCCTGGAGTGTACGTGGCAGGGACGGATCACCCCTCCACTTT. The entire variable domain, with the rest obtained from reference TRBV30 and TRBJ1-6, is as follows: SQTIHQWPATLVQPVGSPLSLECTVEGTSNPNLYWYRQAAGRGLQLLFYSVGIGQISSEVPQNLSASRPQDRQFILSSKKLLLSDSGFYLCAWSVRGRDGSPLHFGNGTRLTVT.

V usage is TRBV18 and J usage is TRBJ2-3; no clear D. This CDR3 is 12 amino acids long. The V and J ends lost 3 bases and 2 bases respectively, with 3 bases between them. In germline, CDR1 is KGHSH, CDR2 LQKENI. The CDR3 DNA is TGTGCCAGCTCACCTAACACAGATACGCAGTATTTT. It codes for CASSPNTDTQYF.

This chain joins TRBV5-1 and TRBJ1-4; no definite D call. This CDR3 has 13 amino acids. The V gene's germline CDR1 is SGHRS and CDR2 YFSETQ. Trimming took 0 bases from V and 8 from J, leaving 8 bases between them. CDR3 in amino acids: CASSLGWEEKLFF. CDR3 in DNA: TGCGCCAGCAGCTTGGGGTGGGAGGAAAAACTGTTTTTT.

The genes are TRBV27 and TRBJ1-5; 7 nucleotides agree with TRBD1. CDR1 and CDR2 (germline): MNHEY, SMNVEV (reference sequence). This CDR3 has 12 residues. J gave up 4 bases and V 10 bases, and 4 bases lay outside the gene matches. CDR3 DNA sequence: TGTGCCACCGCAGGGGGTAATCAGCCCCAGCATTTT. It codes for CATAGGNQPQHF.

The gene calls are TRBV28 and TRBJ2-5; possibly TRBD1 for D (5 bases). The ends were cut back, 1 base at V and 2 bases at J, with 8 bases in the middle. Germline V gives CDR1 MDHEN, CDR2 SYDVKM. This CDR3 contains 14 residues. As DNA, the CDR3 is TGTGCCAGCAGTTTATTGGGGCAGCAAGAGACCCAGTACTTC. Protein sequence: CASSLLGQQETQYF.

The J gene is TRBJ1-3, the V gene TRBV29-1; perhaps TRBD1 as D (6 bases). The CDR3 length is 14 residues. The germline gives CDR1 SQVTM, CDR2 ANQGSEA. V dropped 4 bases and J dropped 3 bases, with 13 bases sitting between them. The CDR3 reads CSVGLGAVGNTIYF. Here the CDR3 DNA reads TGCAGCGTTGGGTTGGGGGCGGTTGGAAACACCATATATTTT.

The rearrangement links TRBV2 to TRBJ1-2; the match to TRBD1 covers 8 bases. In germline, CDR1 is SNHLY, CDR2 FYNNEI. Unmatched junction bases numbered 6, after V lost 4 bases and J lost 2 bases. The CDR3 consists of 15 residues. Here the CDR3 DNA reads TGTGCCAGCAGTGTACTGCAGGGGGCGAACTATGGCTACACCTTC. Encoded protein: CASSVLQGANYGYTF.